This T cell receptor (beta chain) comes out of a study of technical replicates of blood from a handful of donors (TCRdb year 2017). Library preparation was by the immunoSEQ multiplex PCR assay. TCRdb limited this immuneACCESS table to in-frame rearrangements with V and J called. A share of clones is missing; checked studies link under half to unresolved V genes, and the rest is unexplained. Here the sample has tens of thousands of clones; approximately 94% occur a single time. The top ten hold about 0.37% of the sample. As for this clone: There is no known antigen for this receptor. It has no much larger one-base neighbor in the sample; base qualities were not kept.

The receptor's source is a human donor in good health. The sequenced sample was T cells isolated from PBMCs.

The CDR3 region reads CASSLLGEDSYEQYF. The nucleotide sequence reads TGTGCCAGCAGCTTATTGGGAGAGGACTCCTACGAGCAGTACTTC. This chain is built from TRBV7-8 and TRBJ2-7; TRBD2 is possibly the D segment (5 matching bases). At the junction V is shortened by 2 bases and J by 0 bases, with 11 bases in between. The CDR3 starts with the cysteine, ends with the phenylalanine, and has 15 residues. The retained sequence is limited to the CDR3, 45 bases, with the frame set at the first base. The germline V gene yields SGHVS for CDR1 and FQNEAQ for CDR2.